These 26 T cell receptor beta chains were all obtained from the same sample, sequenced in a study of T cells expressing NK-cell markers. TCRdb re-called the 5' RACE reads and gives one entry per CDR3 protein, without DNA. In total, the table holds a few hundred thousand distinct CDR3 sequences. Sequencing was performed on blood T cells: a sorted CD56 or NKG2C T cell subset, CD4+ or CD8+ T cells, or bulk PBMC T cells (not recorded which). Source of these receptors: a woman aged 45-65 years in good health.

This chain links TRBV2 with TRBJ1-1; the D call of TRBD1 rests on TCRdb alone, since no DNA is present to check it. The CDR3 is 17 amino acids. From germline, CDR1 is SNHLY and CDR2 FYNNEI. CDR3 amino acids: CASSEDRGRGRNTEAFF.

The chain has TRBV12-3 or TRBV12-4 and TRBJ2-2; TCRdb picks TRBD2, but there is no DNA to check that call. This CDR3 comprises 19 residues. CDR3 in amino acids: CASSLWASGRYRGTGELFF.

The V and J genes are TRBV19 and TRBJ1-1. There are 14 residues in the CDR3. Looked up from germline, CDR1 is LNHDA and CDR2 is SQIVND (reference sequence). Here the CDR3 reads CASSIMGLNTEAFF.

The J gene is TRBJ2-1, the V gene TRBV5-1; TCRdb names TRBD2, which stays unverified in the absence of DNA. CDR3 length: 15 amino acids. The germline gives CDR1 SGHRS, CDR2 YFSETQ. The CDR3 region is CASSLAGGLVHEQFF.

The rearrangement uses TRBV9 and TRBJ1-1. CDR1 SGDLS and CDR2 YYNGEE come from the germline V gene. The CDR3 consists of 13 residues. CDR3: CASSVVGEGGAFF.

This chain uses TRBV12-5 with TRBJ1-5. CDR1 is LGHNT, CDR2 FRNRAP, per germline. The CDR3 covers 13 residues. CDR3 protein: CASGPPFGQPQHF.

The chain links TRBV7-9 to TRBJ2-3; lacking DNA, the TRBD2 call made by TCRdb goes unchecked. Germline lookup yields CDR1 SEHNR and CDR2 FQNEAQ (reference sequence). CDR3 length: 15 residues. The CDR3 reads CASSRSGRGIDTQYF.

The V gene is TRBV15, the J gene TRBJ2-7; TCRdb's D call, TRBD2, is unchecked because there is no DNA. The germline V gene has CDR1 LNHNV and CDR2 YYDKDF (reference sequence). The CDR3 covers 19 residues. The CDR3 reads CATSRINGEEWEKRNEQYF.

The chain uses TRBV7-2 and TRBJ2-3. Germline values: CDR1 SGHTA, CDR2 FQGNSA. This CDR3 is 15 amino acids long. The CDR3 loop reads CASSPSGMSTDTQYF.

This sequence joins TRBV24-1 and TRBJ2-3; TCRdb gives TRBD2 as the D gene, but with no DNA this cannot be confirmed. CDR1 is KGHDR, CDR2 SFDVKD, per germline. CDR3 length: 16 amino acids. The CDR3 loop reads CATSDRQGGSGDTQYF.

The V call is TRBV10-3, the J call TRBJ1-2; TCRdb gives TRBD1 as the D gene, but with no DNA this cannot be confirmed. The germline V gene encodes CDR1 ENHRY and CDR2 SYGVKD. This CDR3 is built from 14 residues. This CDR3 reads CAISAGRSGDGYTF.

The chain employs TRBV7-2 and TRBJ2-5; TCRdb reports TRBD2, a call that lacks DNA to check it against. Germline V gene lookup returns CDR1 SGHTA and CDR2 FQGNSA. The CDR3 extends over 16 amino acids. The CDR3 loop reads CASSLGGGRALETQYF.

The V and J genes are TRBV7-6 and TRBJ2-5; TCRdb names TRBD1, which stays unverified in the absence of DNA. The CDR3 extends over 15 amino acids. Germline V CDR1 and CDR2: SGHVS, FNYEAQ. CDR3 protein: CASSLATGPGETQYF.

The V call is TRBV5-6, the J call TRBJ1-2; the D call of TRBD1 rests on TCRdb alone, since no DNA is present to check it. The CDR3 runs 17 residues. The germline V gene encodes CDR1 SGHDT and CDR2 YYEEEE. CDR3 amino acids: CASSSRRTGGDVAGYTF.

The J gene is TRBJ2-1, the V gene TRBV9. The germline gives CDR1 SGDLS, CDR2 YYNGEE. The CDR3 extends over 14 amino acids. CDR3 sequence reads: CASSVATKDNEQFF.

This rearrangement joins TRBV6-6 to TRBJ2-2; TCRdb indicates TRBD1, and absent DNA this call remains unverified. The CDR3 runs to 17 residues. Germline CDR1 and CDR2: MNHNY and SVGAGI (reference sequence). The CDR3 loop reads CASSSLQDITNTGELFF.

CDR3 region: CASRADRGGNEKLFF. This chain links TRBV2 with TRBJ1-4; the TRBD1 assignment by TCRdb is unverifiable without DNA. This CDR3 region has 15 residues. CDR1 is SNHLY, CDR2 FYNNEI, per germline.

The chain recombines TRBV30 with TRBJ2-2; TCRdb names TRBD1, which stays unverified in the absence of DNA. The germline V gene has CDR1 GTSNPN and CDR2 SVGIG (reference sequence). This CDR3 comprises 13 residues. CDR3 region: CAWRRQGSGELFF. Complete variable domain (other parts from reference TRBV30 and TRBJ2-2): SQTIHQWPATLVQPVGSPLSLECTVEGTSNPNLYWYRQAAGRGLQLLFYSVGIGQISSEVPQNLSASRPQDRQFILSSKKLLLSDSGFYLCAWRRQGSGELFFGEGSRLTVL.

This sequence joins TRBV18 and TRBJ1-6. The CDR3 runs 15 residues. CDR1 and CDR2 from the germline V gene are KGHSH and LQKENI. The CDR3 reads CASSPSTRANSPLHF.

This sequence joins TRBV27 and TRBJ2-2; TCRdb designates TRBD2, a call that cannot be tested without DNA. The V gene's germline CDR1 is MNHEY and CDR2 SMNVEV (reference sequence). The length of the CDR3 is 17 residues. CDR3 sequence: CASSLATGGRETGELFF.

This chain connects TRBV18 to TRBJ2-5; TCRdb calls TRBD2, which cannot be checked without DNA. The CDR3 covers 14 residues. In germline, CDR1 is KGHSH, CDR2 LQKENI. CDR3 region: CASSGGARQETQYF.

The CDR3 sequence: CASRDRVNYGYTF. This chain joins TRBV7-9 and TRBJ1-2; no DNA is available, so the TRBD1 call from TCRdb remains unchecked. Germline V gene sequence: CDR1 SEHNR, CDR2 FQNEAQ (reference sequence). CDR3 length: 13 amino acids.

CDR3 region: CASSQYVTGELFF. J is TRBJ2-2 and V is TRBV4-1. CDR3 size: 13 residues. Germline loops: CDR1 MGHRA, CDR2 YSYEKL.

The chain recombines TRBV29-1 with TRBJ1-2; TCRdb outputs TRBD1, but without DNA this stays unchecked. CDR1 is SQVTM, CDR2 ANQGSEA, per germline. This CDR3 is built from 14 residues. The CDR3 reads CSVVVTGIDYGYTF.

V gene TRBV6-5 combines with J gene TRBJ2-3. Germline CDR1 and CDR2: MNHEY and SVGAGI. The CDR3 totals 16 residues. CDR3 residues: CASSYRTVPDTDTQYF.

The chain links TRBV4-2 to TRBJ1-2. This CDR3 spans 15 amino acids. CDR1 and CDR2 (germline): LGHNA, YNFKEQ. CDR3 amino acids: CASSRGEGKDYGYTF.